The next 14 T cell receptor beta chains were all read from a single sample in a study of shared clonotypes between healthy human individuals. TCRdb's table, derived via immunoSEQ multiplex PCR, lists solely in-frame clones and lacks some. The data contain about half a million clones, around 85% of them singletons. The material sequenced was PBMCs. The receptors were sampled from a woman in her thirties or forties in good health. Some clones in this sample may be carry-over from other donors' samples.

As concerns this clone: At the DNA level, this CDR3 is encoded by other sequences in the same sample as well. V gene TRBV15 combines with J gene TRBJ2-7, with 7 bases lining up with TRBD2. The CDR3 has 14 amino acids. Germline CDR1 LNHNV, CDR2 YYDKDF (reference sequence). The V gene end was trimmed by 1 base and the J gene end by 4 bases; junction bases not matched to a gene: 4. The CDR3 protein is CATSRVAGAYEQYF. The DNA of the CDR3 is TGTGCCACCAGCAGAGTTGCGGGAGCTTACGAGCAGTACTTC.

This chain links TRBV29-1 with TRBJ1-5; 7 bases match TRBD1. V was clipped by 0 bases and J by 7 bases; unmatched bases: 9. Germline loops: CDR1 SQVTM, CDR2 ANQGSEA. The CDR3 runs to 15 residues. In DNA, the CDR3 is TGCAGCGTTGAAGAGGAGACAGGGATGGGCCAGCCCCAGCATTTT. It codes for CSVEEETGMGQPQHF.

The rearrangement links TRBV11-3 to TRBJ1-2; 12 bases align to TRBD1. Germline V gives CDR1 SGHNT, CDR2 YENEEA. The CDR3 is 14 amino acids. With V trimmed by 4 bases and J by 8 bases, 5 bases remained unmatched. The CDR3 sequence: CASSYGTGGRGYTF. In DNA form, the CDR3 reads TGTGCCAGCAGCTATGGGACAGGGGGCCGGGGCTACACCTTC. Filled out from reference TRBV11-3 and TRBJ1-2, the complete variable domain reads EAGVVQSPRYKIIEKKQPVAFWCNPISGHNTLYWYLQNLGQGPELLIRYENEEAVDDSQLPKDRFSAERLKGVDSTLKIQPAELGDSAVYLCASSYGTGGRGYTFGSGTRLTVV.

On this clone itself: At one end the junction does not follow the germline gene, possibly because of a read error. The CDR3 DNA reads TGTGCCGGTAGACGAACCGGGACAGCGGGCGAGCAGTACTTC. Translation gives CAGRRTGTAGEQYF. The chain recombines TRBV19 with TRBJ2-7, with D possibly matching TRBD1 (7 bases). The V gene's germline CDR1 is LNHDA and CDR2 SQIVND (reference sequence). The CDR3 is 14 amino acids.

As for this clone: The same CDR3 also results from other DNA sequences found in this sample. This sequence joins TRBV28 and TRBJ1-5, with D perhaps matching TRBD1 (6 bases). Germline V lookup: CDR1 MDHEN, CDR2 SYDVKM. Deletions cut 2 bases from V and 7 bases from J, with 6 bases between. This CDR3 comprises 12 residues. The CDR3 loop is CASSLRGQPQHF. The CDR3 DNA is TGTGCCAGCAGTTTAAGGGGGCAGCCCCAGCATTTT.

The rearrangement uses TRBV2 and TRBJ2-5, with D possibly TRBD2 on 6 matching bases. This CDR3 region has 14 residues. CDR1 SNHLY and CDR2 FYNNEI come from the germline V gene. Trimming left V 9 bases short and J 4 bases short, with 18 bases between. Here the CDR3 reads CASRIGGNGETQYF. The CDR3, as DNA: TGTGCCAGTAGGATAGGCGGGAATGGAGAGACCCAGTACTTC. Variable domain in full (rest from reference TRBV2 and TRBJ2-5): EPEVTQTPSHQVTQMGQEVILRCVPISNHLYFYWYRQILGQKVEFLVSFYNNEISEKSEIFDDQFSVERPDGSNFTLKIRSTKLEDSAMYFCASRIGGNGETQYFGPGTRLLVL.

Remarks on this clone: This is likely an artifact of a read error, given a far larger clone one base away. The chain links TRBV5-6 to TRBJ1-1; 9 bases fit TRBD1. This CDR3 contains 16 residues. Looked up from germline, CDR1 is SGHDT and CDR2 is YYEEEE. The CDR3 reads CASSFVDRGRNTEASF. The CDR3 nucleotides read TGTGCCAGCAGCTTTGTGGACAGGGGTAGGAACACTGAAGCTTCCTTT.

This clone was counted many times. The chain combines TRBV5-4 with TRBJ2-2; D possibly corresponds to TRBD2 (6 bases). Germline loops: CDR1 SGHNT, CDR2 YYREEE (reference sequence). The CDR3 sequence is 14 residues long. V dropped 5 bases and J dropped 6 bases, with 14 bases sitting between them. CDR3 amino acids: CASRIGGGAGELFF. CDR3 coding DNA: TGTGCCAGCAGGATTGGGGGAGGCGCCGGGGAGCTGTTTTTT.

This chain uses TRBV11-2 with TRBJ2-2; no clear D gene. Germline V gene sequence: CDR1 SGHAT, CDR2 FQNNGV. The CDR3 spans 15 residues. The V and J ends lost 3 bases and 7 bases respectively, with 15 bases between them. The CDR3 loop is CASSFEWRGIGELFF. For the CDR3, the DNA is TGTGCCAGCAGCTTTGAGTGGAGAGGCATCGGGGAGCTGTTTTTT.

V is TRBV4-2 and J is TRBJ2-1, with 8 bases matching TRBD2. Germline CDR1 reads LGHNA; CDR2 reads YNFKEQ. This CDR3 spans 16 amino acids. V gave up 3 bases and J gave up 9 bases; unmatched junction bases: 13. CDR3: CASSQIGRAGLGEQFF. The CDR3 nucleotides are TGTGCCAGCAGCCAGATCGGGAGGGCTGGTTTGGGTGAGCAGTTCTTC.

Turning to this clone: Relative to the germline gene, one junction end is altered; a read error may explain this. The chain employs TRBV5-1 and TRBJ2-7; 10 bases match TRBD2. This CDR3 is 16 amino acids long. Per germline, CDR1 SGHRS and CDR2 YFSETQ. CDR3 residues: CASSLQGSGRIDEQCF. Written as DNA, the CDR3 is TGCGCCAGCAGCTTACAGGGTAGCGGGAGGATCGACGAGCAGTGCTTC.

Notes on this clone: It differs at one base from a far larger clone, so likely a read error. V is TRBV5-1 and J is TRBJ2-7; D is unresolved. This CDR3 contains 14 residues. Germline V gives CDR1 SGHRS, CDR2 YFSETQ. With 3 bases removed from V and 3 bases from J, the gap between germline ends came to 13 bases. CDR3 sequence (DNA): TGCGCCAGCAGCTCACTGACAAGCTACTACGAGCAGTACTTC. Translated, it gives CASSSLTSYYEQYF. The full variable domain, completed using reference TRBV5-1 and TRBJ2-7, is KAGVTQTPRYLIKTRGQQVTLSCSPISGHRSVSWYQQTPGQGLQFLFEYFSETQRNKGNFPGRFSGRQFSNSRSEMNVSTLELGDSALYLCASSSLTSYYEQYFGPGTRLTVT.

The J gene is TRBJ1-5, the V gene TRBV2, with D hard to call. Germline CDR1 SNHLY, CDR2 FYNNEI. The CDR3 sequence is 15 residues long. The germline V and J ends were trimmed by 5 bases and 0 bases, with 11 bases remaining between them. The CDR3 is CASSSTDYSNQPQHF. In DNA form, the CDR3 reads TGTGCCAGCAGTTCGACGGATTATAGCAATCAGCCCCAGCATTTT.

This chain connects TRBV11-1 to TRBJ2-7; D is uncertain. The CDR3 is 15 residues long. The V end was cut by 5 bases, the J end by 0 bases, with 14 bases between. Germline V lookup: CDR1 SGHAT, CDR2 FQDESV (reference sequence). CDR3 sequence: CASSPITDFSYEQYF. The DNA for the CDR3 is TGTGCCAGCAGCCCAATCACAGATTTCTCCTACGAGCAGTACTTC.